This T cell receptor (beta chain) comes out of a study of blood T cell repertoires in COVID-19. Overall study: The United States, Italy and Spain provided the acute and convalescent COVID-19 samples.

Authors' analysis steps: Nucleated cell number was recorded as an estimate derived from reference gene primer amplification. Sequenced by immunoSEQ multiplex PCR; TCRdb stores in-frame clones only, minus some. V, J and clone size were drawn from that table, and D and trimming were deduced from the DNA. The repertoire includes roughly 140,000 clones, about 79% of them detected once, and roughly 10% sits in the top ten. The V gene end was trimmed by 7 bases and the J gene end by 10 bases; junction bases not matched to a gene: 14. Germline loops: CDR1 LNHDA, CDR2 SQIVND (reference sequence). This CDR3 has 16 residues.

This receptor was obtained from a man in his 60s with active or convalescent COVID-19. Sequencing was performed on peripheral blood. The rearrangement links TRBV19 to TRBJ1-6, with 9 bases fitting TRBD1. This CDR3 is CASTAGTGFSRSPLHF. DNA for the CDR3: TGTGCCAGTACCGCTGGGACAGGGTTTTCAAGGTCACCCCTCCACTTT.